This record concerns one T cell receptor beta chain sequence. It lacks a known antigen. No much larger clone is present one base from it, and per-base qualities are unavailable. The data were taken from a study of T cells after yellow fever vaccination (dated 2019 in TCRdb). In the study overall: The SMART-Seq v4 Ultra Low Input RNA kit was used to prepare libraries from fractions with low cell numbers. Bulk TCR alpha and beta repertoires were sequenced longitudinally to track T-cell clones before and after primary and booster YFV17D yellow fever vaccination. Two healthy male donors, one aged 18 to 30 and one aged 30 to 40 years, were included in the cohort. Blood was drawn at multiple timepoints before and after primary and secondary immunization, with bulk PBMC replicates and cell subsets isolated. What the research found in general, with its limitations: A small fraction of clonotypes appeared in both the CD4 and CD8 compartments, likely as a result of convergent recombination. Computational filtering was required because FACS-sorted repertoires could contain abundant contaminating clonotypes from the bulk population. Only a couple of donors were included in the study, so the extent to which the findings can be generalized is limited. Compared with the primary T-cell response, the secondary T-cell response was weaker but faster, peaking on day 5 rather than day 15. After the booster, most of the clones that had expanded following primary vaccination were detected again (about 95% of CD4 and around 88% of CD8), which suggests that memory was broadly maintained.

In light of the paper, this sample's treatment or condition label describes: live attenuated yellow fever vaccine strain. At each blood-draw timepoint, two biological replicates of bulk PBMCs were collected. PBMCs were isolated from peripheral blood using a standard Ficoll-Paque protocol. TriZol was used to extract RNA from bulk PBMCs, CD4 and CD8 fractions, and dextramer-positive and dextramer-negative fractions. Synthesis of TCR cDNA relied on 5'RACE template switching, a step that introduced a universal primer site along with unique molecular identifiers. cDNA synthesis was primed from both the TCR alpha and TCR beta constant segments. Library amplification involved two PCR steps, and the second step added sample barcodes and sequencing adapters. Sequencing of the libraries was done on either Illumina HiSeq 2500 (2x100 bp) or NovaSeq (2x150 bp). Concerning the study's data processing: MIGEC handled demultiplexing of reads and collapsing into UMI consensus sequences, while MiXCR performed V(D)J alignment. Vaccine-responding clonotypes were identified with edgeR using replicate PBMC samples, with FDR below 0.01 and a log2 fold change above 5 up to day 15 being required. CD4 or CD8 identity was assigned to each bulk clonotype according to whether the clonotype was present at higher abundance in the sequenced CD4 repertoire or the sequenced CD8 repertoire. Clones were called with MiXCR by TCRdb after fastp trimmed the public reads at Q25, and only in-frame beta chains were retained. Each record represents a unique CDR3 protein, reported with the most common genes and DNA among its rows. Here the V and J calls rest on TCRdb's processing, not on the authors' analysis. This sample gives about 580,000 distinct CDR3 sequences in total; around a sixth of them show up just once. Jointly, the top ten make up around 16% of the sample.

Trimming leaves V shorter by 4 bases and J shorter by 5 bases, with the junction holding 10 bases beyond the gene matches. The CDR3 holds 17 amino acids from the cysteine to the phenylalanine. Just the 51-base CDR3 DNA is kept, in frame starting at base 1. Looking up the germline V gene (reference sequence) yields CDR1 SGHNT and CDR2 YYREEE. Sequenced material: PBMCs, taken about 5 days after the first yellow fever vaccination. The V and J genes are TRBV5-4 and TRBJ1-6, with 9 junctional bases fitting TRBD1. The receptor comes from a man aged 18-30 years who received the YFV17D yellow fever vaccine. DNA sequence: TGTGCCAGCAGCGGGGGGGGGACAGGGATCGATAATTCACCCCTCCACTTT. Translated, this gives CASSGGGTGIDNSPLHF.